This is a list of T cell receptor beta chains from one sample in a study of T cell repertoires in cytomegalovirus infection. Via MiXCR, TCRdb re-called the reads, giving one row per CDR3 protein. The table lists around 430,000 distinct CDR3 sequences, under 55% of them singletons. These receptors' antigens are unknown. The source was cultured PBMCs, collected from culture after CMV antigen stimulation. All receptors come from a human donor in good health (CMV status not recorded). Some clones in this sample may be carry-over from other donors' samples. CDR3s leave out the opening cysteine and the closing phenylalanine or tryptophan.

J	V	CDR3
TRBJ2-3	TRBV7-6	ASSLHKDTQY
TRBJ1-2	TRBV19	ASTRTTNYGYT
TRBJ2-2	TRBV5-1	ASSSRPDRGHGELF
TRBJ2-3	TRBV4-1	ASSQDLLAPTDTQY
TRBJ2-3	TRBV10-3	AISPRRQSSTDTQY
TRBJ2-1	TRBV27	ASTLVGGRVNEQF
TRBJ2-7	TRBV25-1	ASSEVGPGGPNYEQY
TRBJ1-1	TRBV6-5	ATRRGPGDEAF
TRBJ1-1	TRBV2	ASRGPGQQNTEAF
TRBJ1-6	TRBV2	ASSTLTDLSPLH
TRBJ1-2	TRBV2	ASRRTGEGYGYT
TRBJ1-2	TRBV11-2	ASSPETDYGYT
TRBJ1-3	TRBV7-2	ASSLGDILNTIY
TRBJ1-2	TRBV2	ASSGQGRRYYGYT
TRBJ2-3	TRBV2	ASRARVRDTDTQY